The 8 T cell receptor beta chains given below trace back to one sample, sequenced in a study of blood T cell repertoires in COVID-19. Here immunoSEQ multiplex PCR was the method, and the copy in TCRdb shows in-frame clones only, minus some. Of 150,000 to 200,000 clones listed, around nine tenths are singletons. The sequenced material came from peripheral blood. These receptors originate from a man in his forties with active or convalescent COVID-19.

This clone was seen more than once but under ten times. The chain links TRBV3-1 (or the pseudogene TRBV3-2) to TRBJ1-2; no definite D call. The V end lost 6 bases, the J end lost 1 base, and 6 bases lay between the germline ends. The CDR3 is 12 residues long. Germline CDR1 reads LGHDT; CDR2 reads YNNKEL (reference sequence). CDR3: CASRSFNYGYTF. The DNA for the CDR3 is TGTGCCAGCAGGTCCTTTAACTATGGCTACACCTTC.

The genes are TRBV19 and TRBJ1-2; D remains unclear. CDR1 and CDR2 from the germline V gene are LNHDA and SQIVND (reference sequence). Trimming left V 3 bases short and J 2 bases short, with 7 bases between. The CDR3 consists of 13 residues. CDR3 residues: CASSIWPNYGYTF. The CDR3 region has the DNA TGTGCCAGTAGTATTTGGCCGAACTATGGCTACACCTTC.

The rearrangement links TRBV13 to TRBJ1-6; a weak D match, TRBD1 (5 bases). The CDR3 is made up of 17 amino acids. Germline CDR1 PRHDT, CDR2 FYEKMQ (reference sequence). Trimming cost V 0 bases and J 8 bases, with 17 bases left between them. The CDR3 sequence is CASSLGGPGKSDSPLHF. In DNA form, the CDR3 reads TGTGCCAGCAGCTTAGGGGGCCCAGGGAAATCTGATTCACCCCTCCACTTT.

The chain carries TRBV5-1 and TRBJ2-1; 9 bases line up with TRBD1. The J segment lost 2 bases and the V segment lost 6 bases, leaving 6 bases of the junction unmatched. Germline-derived CDR1 and CDR2 are SGHRS and YFSETQ. The CDR3 has 15 residues. This CDR3 is CASIPGTGPYNEQFF. As DNA, the CDR3 is TGCGCCAGCATCCCCGGGACAGGGCCCTACAATGAGCAGTTCTTC.

This clone was observed once. The V and J genes are TRBV30 and TRBJ1-6; TRBD1 is a possible D gene (6 bases). Trimming shortened V by 2 bases and J by 7 bases, and 9 bases separated the two germline ends. From germline, CDR1 is GTSNPN and CDR2 SVGIG (reference sequence). The CDR3 is 13 residues long. The CDR3 DNA sequence: TGTGCCTGGAGTCGCCAGGGGAATTCACCCCTCCACTTT. It encodes CAWSRQGNSPLHF.

This clone is a singleton in its sample. This rearrangement joins TRBV3-1 (or the pseudogene TRBV3-2) to TRBJ2-4; weak D call: TRBD1 (5 bases). V lost 3 bases to trimming and J lost 1 base, with 16 bases between them. The CDR3 covers 17 residues. Germline values: CDR1 LGHDT, CDR2 YNNKEL (reference sequence). CDR3 region: CASSQESWSGAKNIQYF. In nucleotides, the CDR3 is TGTGCCAGCAGCCAGGAATCCTGGTCAGGGGCCAAAAACATTCAGTACTTC.

The chain joins TRBV7-2 to TRBJ2-3, with 10 bases matching TRBD2. CDR1 and CDR2 (germline): SGHTA, FQGNSA. V was pared by 4 bases and J by 4 bases, with 5 bases of the junction left unmatched. CDR3 length: 15 residues. The CDR3, as DNA: TGTGCCAGCAGCTGGGCTAGCGGGGGTGCAGATACGCAGTATTTT. Protein product: CASSWASGGADTQYF.

The V gene is TRBV2, the J gene TRBJ1-5; 7 nucleotides match TRBD1. The V gene's germline CDR1 is SNHLY and CDR2 FYNNEI. The trim removed 6 bases at V and 0 bases at J, leaving 5 bases unmatched. This CDR3 region has 15 residues. The CDR3 DNA follows: TGTGCCAGCAGACAGGGGAGGAGTAGCAATCAGCCCCAGCATTTT. It specifies CASRQGRSSNQPQHF.